This TCR beta chain came from a study of blood T cell repertoires in COVID-19. Study overall: PBMCs, B-cell-depleted T cells, or T cells provided the cDNA or gDNA that made up the material.

In the authors' workflow: Cell counts per sample came from amplifying reference gene primers. This table comes from immunoSEQ multiplex PCR, and its TCRdb copy is limited to in-frame clones, with some not included. The D gene and trimming were derived from the DNA, and the V and J assignments and clone size from that table. The table records approximately 280,000 clones, more than 75% of them present only once. V was clipped by 4 bases and J by 2 bases; unmatched bases: 10. The CDR3 spans 16 residues. Germline CDR1 and CDR2: MNHNS and SASEGT. The receptor's source is a woman aged 25-40 years who had recovered from COVID-19. Source material: peripheral blood. V is TRBV6-1 and J is TRBJ2-7, with TRBD2 identical over 8 bases. DNA of the CDR3: TGTGCCAGCAGTGGTCCTCTCTCGGGGGGGGCCTACGAGCAGTACTTC. This gives the protein CASSGPLSGGAYEQYF.